This T cell receptor beta chain originates from a study of shared clonotypes between healthy human individuals. About the research overall: Three plates each covered CD4 naive and memory; CD8 naive two, CD8 memory one.

TCRdb keeps only in-frame clones here, not all; method: immunoSEQ multiplex PCR. The table has approximately 2,200,000 clones, approximately 94% seen once; the top ten hold over 1.5%. On this clone itself: Its target is unknown.

Findings and caveats of the study: Generation probabilities were higher for clonotypes shared across all four sorted-subset donors than for unshared ones. Owing to a small donor count, the genetic and exposure-history diversity represented was limited. Depth was large, yet rarefaction showed that sorted-subset sequencing was incomplete.

CD8 cells classed as naive were CD45RO-negative and positively selected for CCR7, excluding terminally differentiated effector memory CD45RA+ cells. The CDR3 extends over 16 amino acids. The V gene's germline CDR1 is MDHEN and CDR2 SYDVKM. J lost 7 bases, V lost 0 bases, and 8 bases had no gene match. The sample taken for sequencing was naive CD8+ T cells from PBMCs. This clonotype originated in a man aged 18-30 years in good health. Some clones in this sample may be carry-over from other donors' samples. The rearrangement joins TRBV28 to TRBJ1-5; 8 bases are a match to TRBD1. The CDR3 loop is CASSLWAGGDDQPQHF. The CDR3 DNA reads TGTGCCAGCAGTTTATGGGCAGGGGGCGATGACCAGCCCCAGCATTTT.